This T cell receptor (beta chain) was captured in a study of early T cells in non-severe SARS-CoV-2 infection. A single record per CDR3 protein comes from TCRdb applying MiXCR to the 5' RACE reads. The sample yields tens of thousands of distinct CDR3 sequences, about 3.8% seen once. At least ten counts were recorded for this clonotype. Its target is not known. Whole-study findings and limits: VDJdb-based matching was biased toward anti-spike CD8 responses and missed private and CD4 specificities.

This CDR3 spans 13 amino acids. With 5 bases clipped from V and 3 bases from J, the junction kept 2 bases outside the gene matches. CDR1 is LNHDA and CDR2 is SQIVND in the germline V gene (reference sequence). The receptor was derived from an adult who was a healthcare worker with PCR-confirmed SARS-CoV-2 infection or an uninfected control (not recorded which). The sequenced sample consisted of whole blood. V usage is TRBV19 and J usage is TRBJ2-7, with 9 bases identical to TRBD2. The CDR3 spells CASSRGGDYEQYF. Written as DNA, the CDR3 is TGTGCCAGTAGTCGCGGGGGGGACTACGAGCAGTACTTC.